The clone carrying this T cell receptor (beta chain) was observed many times. The sample originates from a study of response to subunit inactivated influenza vaccine. Germline CDR1 and CDR2: SGHTA and FQGNSA. The length of the CDR3 is 15 residues. V lost 9 bases to trimming and J lost 2 bases, with 20 bases between them. TCRdb reprocessed the RT-PCR reads via MiXCR and lists one record per CDR3 protein. Here the sample spans 500,000 or so distinct CDR3 sequences, approximately 11% being singletons. The chain is built from TRBV7-2 and TRBJ2-7; D might be TRBD1 (6 bases). The sample in question was PBMCs from blood, obtained about 6 weeks after vaccination. The receptor comes from a man aged 45-65 years who received an inactivated influenza vaccine. The CDR3 DNA reads as TGTGCCAGTAACTCCCCCTTCACAGGGACCTACGAGCAGTACTTC. This encodes CASNSPFTGTYEQYF.